Listed below are T cell receptor beta chains from one sample, sequenced in a study of T cells in Graves' hyperthyroidism and ophthalmopathy. TCRdb used MiXCR to reprocess the multiplex PCR reads, holding one entry per CDR3 protein. The repertoire includes 450,000 to 500,000 distinct CDR3 sequences, roughly 23% of them detected once, and about half sits in the top ten. The sequenced material came from blood. These receptors were obtained from a woman in her 70s with Graves' ophthalmopathy. Both conserved end residues are part of each CDR3. The order of the fields is D gene, V gene, J gene, clone size, CDR3 protein, CDR3 DNA. The D gene is left open where the match is weak. A row's size may be missing; if present it is once, few, many or a size class.

D gene: -; V gene: TRBV30; J gene: TRBJ2-2; clone size: many; CDR3 protein: CAWSDTGELFF; CDR3 DNA: TGTGCCTGGAGTGACACCGGGGAGCTGTTTTTT
D gene: -; V gene: TRBV2; J gene: TRBJ2-3; clone size: -; CDR3 protein: CAISVDSRTDTQYF; CDR3 DNA: TGTGCCATCAGTGTGGACTCTCGCACAGATACGCAGTATTTT
D gene: TRBD1; V gene: TRBV27; J gene: TRBJ2-4; clone size: few; CDR3 protein: CASSLLGQGRKGTKNIQYF; CDR3 DNA: TGTGCCAGCAGTTTATTGGGACAGGGGCGAAAGGGAACCAAAAACATTCAGTACTTC
D gene: -; V gene: TRBV3-1; J gene: TRBJ1-2; clone size: few; CDR3 protein: CASSQSEANYGYTF; CDR3 DNA: TGTGCCAGCAGCCAAAGTGAAGCTAACTATGGCTACACCTTC
D gene: -; V gene: TRBV2; J gene: TRBJ2-2; clone size: -; CDR3 protein: CASSQGFNTGELLF; CDR3 DNA: TGTGCCAGCAGCCAGGGATTCAACACCGGGGAGCTGCTTTTT
D gene: -; V gene: TRBV30; J gene: TRBJ1-1; clone size: -; CDR3 protein: CAWTPLSPAGTNTEAFF; CDR3 DNA: TGTGCCTGGACTCCTCTTAGCCCCGCAGGCACGAACACTGAAGCTTTCTTT
D gene: TRBD2; V gene: TRBV20-1; J gene: TRBJ2-7; clone size: -; CDR3 protein: CSASWREAGSEQYF; CDR3 DNA: TGCAGTGCTAGTTGGCGGGAGGCCGGTAGTGAGCAGTACTTC
D gene: TRBD1; V gene: TRBV3-1; J gene: TRBJ2-2; clone size: few; CDR3 protein: CASSQEDTGAYGELFF; CDR3 DNA: TGTGCCAGCAGCCAAGAAGACACAGGGGCTTACGGGGAGCTGTTTTTT
D gene: -; V gene: TRBV7-3; J gene: TRBJ2-2; clone size: few; CDR3 protein: CASSRDINTGELFF; CDR3 DNA: TGTGCCAGCAGCCGGGACATAAACACCGGGGAGCTGTTTTTT
D gene: -; V gene: TRBV19; J gene: TRBJ2-7; clone size: -; CDR3 protein: CASSNPFKGPTYEQYF; CDR3 DNA: TGTGCCAGTAGTAACCCGTTCAAAGGGCCCACCTACGAGCAGTACTTC
D gene: TRBD2; V gene: TRBV6-1; J gene: TRBJ2-3; clone size: few; CDR3 protein: CASRRTSGSSTDTQYF; CDR3 DNA: TGTGCCAGCCGACGGACTAGCGGGAGTAGCACAGATACGCAGTATTTT
D gene: -; V gene: TRBV2; J gene: TRBJ1-1; clone size: many; CDR3 protein: CASTKALNTEAFF; CDR3 DNA: TGTGCCAGCACTAAGGCTCTGAACACTGAAGCTTTCTTT
D gene: TRBD1; V gene: TRBV28; J gene: TRBJ2-2; clone size: few; CDR3 protein: CASRGQGLGAGELFF; CDR3 DNA: TGTGCCAGCAGGGGACAGGGCCTAGGGGCCGGGGAGCTGTTTTTT
D gene: -; V gene: TRBV29-1; J gene: TRBJ2-1; clone size: -; CDR3 protein: CSVVPAYNEQFF; CDR3 DNA: TGCAGCGTTGTACCCGCCTACAATGAGCAGTTCTTC
D gene: -; V gene: TRBV20-1; J gene: TRBJ1-4; clone size: few; CDR3 protein: CSAGGPNEKLFF; CDR3 DNA: TGCAGTGCAGGGGGGCCTAATGAAAAACTGTTTTTT
D gene: -; V gene: TRBV7-3; J gene: TRBJ2-5; clone size: many; CDR3 protein: CASSLGPRETQYF; CDR3 DNA: TGTGCCAGCAGCTTAGGCCCTCGGGAGACCCAGTACTTC
D gene: -; V gene: TRBV20-1; J gene: TRBJ2-7; clone size: -; CDR3 protein: CSAEGKGQGYEQYF; CDR3 DNA: TGCAGTGCAGAAGGGAAGGGGCAGGGTTACGAGCAGTACTTC
D gene: -; V gene: TRBV18; J gene: TRBJ2-5; clone size: -; CDR3 protein: CASSPLNNRARETQYF; CDR3 DNA: TGTGCCAGCTCACCATTAAACAACAGGGCACGGGAGACCCAGTACTTC
D gene: -; V gene: TRBV7-9; J gene: TRBJ2-3; clone size: many; CDR3 protein: CASSLVGDTQYF; CDR3 DNA: TGTGCCAGCAGCTTGGTTGGAGATACGCAGTATTTT
D gene: -; V gene: TRBV7-2; J gene: TRBJ2-1; clone size: -; CDR3 protein: CTSSLAGLGRNEQFF; CDR3 DNA: TGTACCAGCAGCTTAGCTGGGCTAGGAAGAAATGAGCAGTTCTTC
D gene: -; V gene: TRBV20-1; J gene: TRBJ2-2; clone size: many; CDR3 protein: CSARDGFGELFF; CDR3 DNA: TGCAGTGCTAGAGATGGGTTCGGGGAGCTGTTTTTT
D gene: -; V gene: TRBV11-3; J gene: TRBJ2-1; clone size: many; CDR3 protein: CASSLAPPNEQFF; CDR3 DNA: TGTGCCAGCAGCTTGGCACCCCCCAATGAGCAGTTCTTC
D gene: -; V gene: TRBV7-9; J gene: TRBJ2-2; clone size: -; CDR3 protein: CASSSNQGAGELFF; CDR3 DNA: TGTGCCAGCAGCTCAAATCAAGGCGCCGGGGAGCTGTTTTTT
D gene: -; V gene: TRBV10-3; J gene: TRBJ2-1; clone size: -; CDR3 protein: CATRTTNNEQFF; CDR3 DNA: TGTGCCACCCGGACTACTAATAATGAGCAGTTCTTC
D gene: -; V gene: TRBV2; J gene: TRBJ2-7; clone size: many; CDR3 protein: CASRARYYEQYF; CDR3 DNA: TGTGCCAGCAGGGCGAGGTACTACGAGCAGTACTTC
D gene: -; V gene: TRBV3-1; J gene: TRBJ2-7; clone size: -; CDR3 protein: CASSLAIGVSPYEQYF; CDR3 DNA: TGTGCCAGCAGCTTGGCCATCGGGGTCTCCCCCTACGAGCAGTACTTC
D gene: -; V gene: TRBV11-2; J gene: TRBJ1-2; clone size: -; CDR3 protein: CASSLVSGVGYGYTF; CDR3 DNA: TGTGCCAGCAGCTTAGTGTCCGGGGTGGGGTATGGCTACACCTTC
D gene: -; V gene: TRBV27; J gene: TRBJ2-7; clone size: -; CDR3 protein: CASSLLGQNSYEQYF; CDR3 DNA: TGTGCCAGCAGTTTACTAGGACAGAATTCCTACGAGCAGTACTTC
D gene: TRBD1; V gene: TRBV20-1; J gene: TRBJ2-3; clone size: few; CDR3 protein: CSATKRDRGTDTQYF; CDR3 DNA: TGCAGTGCTACAAAAAGGGACAGGGGCACAGATACGCAGTATTTT
D gene: -; V gene: TRBV27; J gene: TRBJ2-7; clone size: -; CDR3 protein: CASSRLYTYEQYF; CDR3 DNA: TGTGCCAGCAGTCGCCTCTATACCTACGAGCAGTACTTC
D gene: TRBD2; V gene: TRBV9; J gene: TRBJ2-1; clone size: -; CDR3 protein: CASSGGLAGLGGDNEQFF; CDR3 DNA: TGTGCCAGCAGCGGGGGACTAGCGGGTCTGGGCGGGGATAATGAGCAGTTCTTC
D gene: -; V gene: TRBV18; J gene: TRBJ2-5; clone size: few; CDR3 protein: CASSHRDIDFQETQYF; CDR3 DNA: TGTGCCAGCTCACACCGGGACATCGACTTCCAAGAGACCCAGTACTTC
D gene: TRBD2; V gene: TRBV28; J gene: TRBJ2-4; clone size: many; CDR3 protein: CASRSSGKVKNIQYF; CDR3 DNA: TGTGCCAGCAGATCTAGCGGGAAGGTCAAAAACATTCAGTACTTC
D gene: TRBD2; V gene: TRBV9; J gene: TRBJ2-1; clone size: -; CDR3 protein: CASSLLAGGEDEQFF; CDR3 DNA: TGTGCCAGCAGCCTACTAGCGGGAGGTGAGGATGAGCAGTTCTTC
D gene: -; V gene: TRBV28; J gene: TRBJ2-7; clone size: -; CDR3 protein: CASSTVSSYEQYF; CDR3 DNA: TGTGCCAGCAGTACAGTTAGCTCCTACGAGCAGTACTTC
D gene: -; V gene: TRBV6-2/TRBV6-3; J gene: TRBJ1-1; clone size: -; CDR3 protein: CASSRPWAEAFF; CDR3 DNA: TGTGCCAGCAGTCGGCCTTGGGCTGAAGCTTTCTTT